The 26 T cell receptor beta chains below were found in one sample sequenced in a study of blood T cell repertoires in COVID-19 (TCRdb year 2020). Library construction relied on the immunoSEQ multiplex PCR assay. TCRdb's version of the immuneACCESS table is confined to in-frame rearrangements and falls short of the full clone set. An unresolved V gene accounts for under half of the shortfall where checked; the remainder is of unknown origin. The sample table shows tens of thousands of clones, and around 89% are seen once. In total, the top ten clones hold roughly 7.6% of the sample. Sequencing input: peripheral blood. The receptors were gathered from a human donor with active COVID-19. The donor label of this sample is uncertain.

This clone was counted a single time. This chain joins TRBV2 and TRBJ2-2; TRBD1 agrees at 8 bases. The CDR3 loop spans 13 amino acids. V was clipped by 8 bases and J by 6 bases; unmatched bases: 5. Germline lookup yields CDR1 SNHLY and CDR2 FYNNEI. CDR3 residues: CASRAGGPGELFF. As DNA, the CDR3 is TGTGCCAGCCGGGCAGGGGGCCCCGGGGAGCTGTTTTTT.

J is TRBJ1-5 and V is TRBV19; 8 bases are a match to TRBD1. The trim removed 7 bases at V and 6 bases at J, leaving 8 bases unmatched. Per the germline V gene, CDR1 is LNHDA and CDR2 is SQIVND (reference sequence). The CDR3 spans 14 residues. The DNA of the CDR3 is TGTGCCAGTACCACGGACAGGGTCGGTCAGCCCCAGCATTTT. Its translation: CASTTDRVGQPQHF.

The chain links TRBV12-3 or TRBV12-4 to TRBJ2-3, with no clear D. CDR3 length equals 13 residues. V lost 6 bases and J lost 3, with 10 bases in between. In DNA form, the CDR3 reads TGTGCCAGCAGCCGGTTGCGGACAGATACGCAGTATTTT. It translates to CASSRLRTDTQYF.

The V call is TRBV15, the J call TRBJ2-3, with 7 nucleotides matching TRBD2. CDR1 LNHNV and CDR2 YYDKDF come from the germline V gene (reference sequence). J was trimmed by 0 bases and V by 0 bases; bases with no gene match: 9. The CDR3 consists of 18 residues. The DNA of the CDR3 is TGTGCCACCAGCAGAGATTTTGGGAGGGGATCTAGCACAGATACGCAGTATTTT. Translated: CATSRDFGRGSSTDTQYF.

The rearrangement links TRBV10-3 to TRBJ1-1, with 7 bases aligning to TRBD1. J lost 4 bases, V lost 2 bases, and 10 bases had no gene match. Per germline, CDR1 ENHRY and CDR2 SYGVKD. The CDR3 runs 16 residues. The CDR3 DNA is TGTGCCATCAGTGAGATTCACAGGGGCCCGAGCACTGAAGCTTTCTTT. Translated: CAISEIHRGPSTEAFF.

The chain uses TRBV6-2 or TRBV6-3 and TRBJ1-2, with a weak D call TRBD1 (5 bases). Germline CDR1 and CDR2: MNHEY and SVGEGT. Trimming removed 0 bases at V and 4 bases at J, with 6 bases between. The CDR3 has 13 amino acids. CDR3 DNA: TGTGCCAGCAGTTACTCGGGGCCCTATGGCTACACCTTC. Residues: CASSYSGPYGYTF.

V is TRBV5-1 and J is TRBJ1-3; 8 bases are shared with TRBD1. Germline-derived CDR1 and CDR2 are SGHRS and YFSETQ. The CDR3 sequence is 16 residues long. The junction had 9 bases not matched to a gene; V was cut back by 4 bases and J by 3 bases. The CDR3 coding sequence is TGCGCCAGCAGCCTGGACGGACAGGGATATGGAAACACCATATATTTT. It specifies CASSLDGQGYGNTIYF.

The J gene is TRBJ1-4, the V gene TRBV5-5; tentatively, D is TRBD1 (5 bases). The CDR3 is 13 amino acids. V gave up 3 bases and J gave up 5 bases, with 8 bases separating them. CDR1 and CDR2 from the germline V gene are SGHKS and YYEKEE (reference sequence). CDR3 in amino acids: CASSYRGNEKLFF. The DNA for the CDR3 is TGTGCCAGCAGCTACCGGGGGAATGAAAAACTGTTTTTT.

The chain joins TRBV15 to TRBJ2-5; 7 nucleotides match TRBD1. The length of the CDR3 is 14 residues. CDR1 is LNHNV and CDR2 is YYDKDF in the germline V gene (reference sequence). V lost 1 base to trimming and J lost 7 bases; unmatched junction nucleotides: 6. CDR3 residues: CATSRGGQAGTQYF. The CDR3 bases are TGTGCCACCAGCAGAGGAGGACAGGCCGGGACCCAGTACTTC.

The CDR3 DNA is TGTGCCAGTAGTTCTCATGGGAGGGGCCAAGAGACCCAGTACTTC. Translating it yields CASSSHGRGQETQYF. The rearrangement uses TRBV19 and TRBJ2-5; 7 nucleotides agree with TRBD2. The germline V gene has CDR1 LNHDA and CDR2 SQIVND (reference sequence). CDR3 size: 15 residues. Trimming cost V 5 bases and J 1 base; bases outside gene matches: 7.

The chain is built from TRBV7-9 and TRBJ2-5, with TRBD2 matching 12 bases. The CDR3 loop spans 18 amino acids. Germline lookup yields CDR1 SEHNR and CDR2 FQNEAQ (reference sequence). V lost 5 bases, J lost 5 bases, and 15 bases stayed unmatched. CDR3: CASSPKGLLAGGRETQYF. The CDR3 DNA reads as TGTGCCAGCAGCCCAAAAGGGCTCCTAGCGGGAGGGCGGGAGACCCAGTACTTC. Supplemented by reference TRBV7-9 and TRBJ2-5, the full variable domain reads DTGVSQNPRHKITKRGQNVTFRCDPISEHNRLYWYRQTLGQGPEFLTYFQNEAQLEKSRLLSDRFSAERPKGSFSTLEIQRTEQGDSAMYLCASSPKGLLAGGRETQYFGPGTRLLVL.

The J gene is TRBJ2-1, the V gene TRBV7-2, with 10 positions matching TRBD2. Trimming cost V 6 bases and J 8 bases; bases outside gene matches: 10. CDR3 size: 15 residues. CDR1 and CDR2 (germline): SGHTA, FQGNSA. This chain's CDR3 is CASSPAGGPSHEQFF. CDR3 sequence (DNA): TGTGCCAGCAGTCCAGCGGGGGGGCCGAGTCATGAGCAGTTCTTC.

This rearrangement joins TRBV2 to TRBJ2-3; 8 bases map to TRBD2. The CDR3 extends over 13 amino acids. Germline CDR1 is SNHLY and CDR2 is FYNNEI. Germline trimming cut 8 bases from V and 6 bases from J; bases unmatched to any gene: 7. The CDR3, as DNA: TGTGCCAGCGTAGGGCGGGGGGTGGATACGCAGTATTTT. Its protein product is CASVGRGVDTQYF.

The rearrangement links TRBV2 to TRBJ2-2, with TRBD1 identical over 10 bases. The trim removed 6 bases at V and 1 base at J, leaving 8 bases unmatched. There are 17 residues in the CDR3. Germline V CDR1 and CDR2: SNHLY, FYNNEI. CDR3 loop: CASSHRQGAENTGELFF. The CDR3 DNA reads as TGTGCCAGCAGCCATCGACAGGGGGCAGAGAACACCGGGGAGCTGTTTTTT.

The CDR3 protein is CASSVEGPDRGLYEQYF. The CDR3 nucleotides are TGTGCCAGCAGCGTAGAGGGTCCCGACAGGGGGCTCTACGAGCAGTACTTC. The chain has TRBV9 and TRBJ2-7; 10 bases match TRBD1. The V segment lost 0 bases and the J segment 3 bases; nucleotides outside the gene matches: 9. Germline assignment: CDR1 SGDLS and CDR2 YYNGEE. CDR3 length: 17 residues. Drawing the rest from reference TRBV9 and TRBJ2-7, the complete variable domain is DSGVTQTPKHLITATGQRVTLRCSPRSGDLSVYWYQQSLDQGLQFLIQYYNGEERAKGNILERFSAQQFPDLHSELNLSSLELGDSALYFCASSVEGPDRGLYEQYFGPGTRLTVT.

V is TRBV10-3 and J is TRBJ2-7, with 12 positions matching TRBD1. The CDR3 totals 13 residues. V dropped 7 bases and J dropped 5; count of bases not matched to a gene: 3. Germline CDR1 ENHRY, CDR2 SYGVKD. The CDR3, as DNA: TGTGCCATCATGAGGGACAGGGGGCACGAGCAGTACTTC. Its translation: CAIMRDRGHEQYF.

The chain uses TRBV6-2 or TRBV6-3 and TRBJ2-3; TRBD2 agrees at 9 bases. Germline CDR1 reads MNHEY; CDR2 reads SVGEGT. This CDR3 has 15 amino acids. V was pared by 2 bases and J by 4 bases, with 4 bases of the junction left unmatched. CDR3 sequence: CASSYPTSGPDTQYF. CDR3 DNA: TGTGCCAGCAGTTACCCTACTAGCGGGCCAGATACGCAGTATTTT.

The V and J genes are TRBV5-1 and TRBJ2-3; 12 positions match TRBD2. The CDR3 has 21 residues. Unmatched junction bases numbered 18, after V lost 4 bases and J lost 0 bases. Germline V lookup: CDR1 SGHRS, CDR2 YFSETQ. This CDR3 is CASSLPGRTSGASSSTDTQYF. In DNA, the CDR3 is TGCGCCAGCAGCCTACCCGGTCGGACTAGCGGGGCATCATCTAGCACAGATACGCAGTATTTT.

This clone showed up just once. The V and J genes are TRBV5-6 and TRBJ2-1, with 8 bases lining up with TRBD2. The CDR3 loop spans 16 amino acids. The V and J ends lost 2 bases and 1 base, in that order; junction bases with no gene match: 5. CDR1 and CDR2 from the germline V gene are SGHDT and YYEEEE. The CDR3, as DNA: TGTGCCAGCAGCTTCTCACTAGCGGAGTCCTACAATGAGCAGTTCTTC. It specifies CASSFSLAESYNEQFF.

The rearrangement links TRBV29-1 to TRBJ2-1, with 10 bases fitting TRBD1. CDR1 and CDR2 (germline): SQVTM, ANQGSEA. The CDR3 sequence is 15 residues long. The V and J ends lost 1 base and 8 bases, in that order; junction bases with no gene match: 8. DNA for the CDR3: TGCAGCGTTGAAGGGGGACAGGGGTCCCTCGATGAGCAGTTCTTC. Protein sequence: CSVEGGQGSLDEQFF.

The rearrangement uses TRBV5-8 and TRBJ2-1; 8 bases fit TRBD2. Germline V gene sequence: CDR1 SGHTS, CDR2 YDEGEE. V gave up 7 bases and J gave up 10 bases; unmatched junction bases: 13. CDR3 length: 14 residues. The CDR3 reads CASSGASGFGEQFF. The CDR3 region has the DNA TGTGCCAGCTCTGGGGCTAGCGGGTTTGGCGAGCAGTTCTTC.

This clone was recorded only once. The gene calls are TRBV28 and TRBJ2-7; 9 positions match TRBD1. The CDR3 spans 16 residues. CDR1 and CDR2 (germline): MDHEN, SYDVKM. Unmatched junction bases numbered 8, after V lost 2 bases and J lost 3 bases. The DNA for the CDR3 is TGTGCCAGCAGTTTACCAGCGGGACAGGGTGTCTACGAGCAGTACTTC. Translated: CASSLPAGQGVYEQYF.

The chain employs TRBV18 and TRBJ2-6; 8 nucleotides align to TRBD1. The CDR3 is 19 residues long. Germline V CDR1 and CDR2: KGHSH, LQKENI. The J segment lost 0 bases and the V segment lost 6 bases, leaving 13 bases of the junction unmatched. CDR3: CASSRLGQGTRSGANVLTF. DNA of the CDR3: TGTGCCAGCTCGCGTCTCGGACAGGGAACCCGCTCTGGGGCCAACGTCCTGACTTTC.

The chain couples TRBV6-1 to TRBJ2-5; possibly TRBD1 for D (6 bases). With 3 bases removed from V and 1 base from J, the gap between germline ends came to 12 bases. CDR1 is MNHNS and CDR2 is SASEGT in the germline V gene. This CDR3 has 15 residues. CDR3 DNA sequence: TGTGCCAGCAGTGACCCTGGGACACCCCAAGAGACCCAGTACTTC. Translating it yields CASSDPGTPQETQYF.

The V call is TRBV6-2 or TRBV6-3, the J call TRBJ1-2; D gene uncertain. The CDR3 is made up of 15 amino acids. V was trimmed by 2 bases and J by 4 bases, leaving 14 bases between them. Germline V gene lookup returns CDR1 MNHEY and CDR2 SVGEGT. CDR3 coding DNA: TGTGCCAGCAGTTACGGCCAGGCCTCTTCCTATGGCTACACCTTC. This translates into CASSYGQASSYGYTF.

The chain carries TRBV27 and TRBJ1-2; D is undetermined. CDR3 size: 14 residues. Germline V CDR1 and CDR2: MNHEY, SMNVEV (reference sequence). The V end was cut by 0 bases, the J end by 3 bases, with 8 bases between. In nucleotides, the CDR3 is TGTGCCAGCAGTTTATCGTCAGGATACTATGGCTACACCTTC. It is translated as CASSLSSGYYGYTF.